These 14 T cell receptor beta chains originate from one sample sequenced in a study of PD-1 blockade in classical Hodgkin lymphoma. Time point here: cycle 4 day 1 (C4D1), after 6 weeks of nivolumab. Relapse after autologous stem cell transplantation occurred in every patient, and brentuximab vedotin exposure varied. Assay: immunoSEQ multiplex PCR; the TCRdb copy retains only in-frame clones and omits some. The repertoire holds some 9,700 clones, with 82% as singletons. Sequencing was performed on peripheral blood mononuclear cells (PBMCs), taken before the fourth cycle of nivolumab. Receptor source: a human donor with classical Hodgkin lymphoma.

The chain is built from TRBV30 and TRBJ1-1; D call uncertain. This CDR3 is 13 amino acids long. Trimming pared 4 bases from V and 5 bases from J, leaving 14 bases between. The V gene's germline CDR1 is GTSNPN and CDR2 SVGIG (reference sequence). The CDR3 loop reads CAWIVTTGTEAFF. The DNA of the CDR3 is TGTGCCTGGATAGTGACCACGGGGACTGAAGCTTTCTTT.

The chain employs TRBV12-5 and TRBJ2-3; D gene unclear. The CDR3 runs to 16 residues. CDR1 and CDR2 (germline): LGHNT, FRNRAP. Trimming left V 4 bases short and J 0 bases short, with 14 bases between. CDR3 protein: CASGSVRHCSTDTQYF. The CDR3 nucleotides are TGTGCTAGTGGTTCGGTAAGACATTGTAGCACAGATACGCAGTATTTT.

CDR3 coding DNA: TGTGCCAGTAGTTGGGGCGAGGACTACGAGCAGTACTTC. The encoded protein is CASSWGEDYEQYF. The chain links TRBV19 to TRBJ2-7; D may be TRBD1 (5 bases). Germline CDR1 LNHDA, CDR2 SQIVND (reference sequence). This CDR3 region has 13 residues. V was trimmed by 5 bases and J by 3 bases, leaving 11 bases between them.

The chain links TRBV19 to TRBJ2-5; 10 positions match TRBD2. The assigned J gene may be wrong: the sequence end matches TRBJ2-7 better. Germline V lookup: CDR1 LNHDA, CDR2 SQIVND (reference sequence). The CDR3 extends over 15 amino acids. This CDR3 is CASSIVSGRAYEQYF. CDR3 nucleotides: TGTGCCAGTAGTATAGTGAGCGGGAGGGCGTACGAGCAGTACTTC.

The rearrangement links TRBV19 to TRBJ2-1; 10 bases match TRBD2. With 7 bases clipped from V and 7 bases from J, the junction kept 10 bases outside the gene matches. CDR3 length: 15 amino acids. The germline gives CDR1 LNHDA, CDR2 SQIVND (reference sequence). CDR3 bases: TGTGCCAGTACCCCTCCACTAGCGGGGACGAATGAGCAGTTCTTC. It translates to CASTPPLAGTNEQFF.

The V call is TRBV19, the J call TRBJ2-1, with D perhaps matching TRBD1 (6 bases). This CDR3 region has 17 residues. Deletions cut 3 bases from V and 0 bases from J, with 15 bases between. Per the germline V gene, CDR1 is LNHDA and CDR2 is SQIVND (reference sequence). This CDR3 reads CASSISPGVSSYNEQFF. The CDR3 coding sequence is TGTGCCAGTAGTATCTCCCCAGGGGTCAGCTCCTACAATGAGCAGTTCTTC.

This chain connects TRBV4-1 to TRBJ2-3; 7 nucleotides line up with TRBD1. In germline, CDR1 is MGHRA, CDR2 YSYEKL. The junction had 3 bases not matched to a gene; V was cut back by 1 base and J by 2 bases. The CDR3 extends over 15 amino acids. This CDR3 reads CASSQGQGPTDTQYF. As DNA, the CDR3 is TGCGCCAGCAGCCAAGGACAGGGTCCCACAGATACGCAGTATTTT.

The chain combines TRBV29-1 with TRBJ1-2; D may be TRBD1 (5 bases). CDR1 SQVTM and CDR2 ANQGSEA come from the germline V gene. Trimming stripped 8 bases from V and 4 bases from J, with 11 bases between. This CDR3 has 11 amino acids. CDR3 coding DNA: TGCAGCCCGGGACCCTCCTATGGCTACACCTTC. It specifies CSPGPSYGYTF.

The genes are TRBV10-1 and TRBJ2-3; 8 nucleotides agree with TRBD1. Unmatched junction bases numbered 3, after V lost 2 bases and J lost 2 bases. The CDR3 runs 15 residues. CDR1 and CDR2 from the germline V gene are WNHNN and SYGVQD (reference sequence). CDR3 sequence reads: CASSEGQGITDTQYF. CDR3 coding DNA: TGCGCCAGCAGTGAGGGACAGGGAATCACAGATACGCAGTATTTT.

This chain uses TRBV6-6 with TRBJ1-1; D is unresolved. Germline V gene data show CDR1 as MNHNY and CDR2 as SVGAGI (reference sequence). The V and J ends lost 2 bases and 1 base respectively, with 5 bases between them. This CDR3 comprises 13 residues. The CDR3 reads CASSYEGNTEAFF. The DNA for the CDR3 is TGTGCCAGCAGTTACGAAGGGAACACTGAAGCTTTCTTT.

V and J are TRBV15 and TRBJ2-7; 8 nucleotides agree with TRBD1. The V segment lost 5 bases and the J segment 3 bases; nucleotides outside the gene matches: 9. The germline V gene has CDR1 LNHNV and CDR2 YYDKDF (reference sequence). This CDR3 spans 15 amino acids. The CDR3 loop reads CATSPGQALVYEQYF. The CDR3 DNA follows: TGTGCCACCAGCCCGGGACAGGCCCTTGTCTACGAGCAGTACTTC.

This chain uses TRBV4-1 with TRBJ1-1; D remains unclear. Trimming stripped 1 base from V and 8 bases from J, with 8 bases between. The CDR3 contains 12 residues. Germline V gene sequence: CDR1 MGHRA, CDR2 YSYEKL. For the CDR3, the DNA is TGCGCCAGCAGCCAAGGGTTTAGGGAAGCTTTCTTT. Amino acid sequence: CASSQGFREAFF.

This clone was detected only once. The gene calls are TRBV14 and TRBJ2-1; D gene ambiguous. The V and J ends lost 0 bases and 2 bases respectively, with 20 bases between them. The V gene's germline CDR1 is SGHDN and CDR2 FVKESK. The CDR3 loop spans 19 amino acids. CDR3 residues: CASSQDFRPGRPTYNEQFF. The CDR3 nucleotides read TGTGCCAGCAGCCAAGACTTCCGGCCCGGGCGGCCTACCTACAATGAGCAGTTCTTC. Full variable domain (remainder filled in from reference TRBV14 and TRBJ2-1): EAGVTQFPSHSVIEKGQTVTLRCDPISGHDNLYWYRRVMGKEIKFLLHFVKESKQDESGMPNNRFLAERTGGTYSTLKVQPAELEDSGVYFCASSQDFRPGRPTYNEQFFGPGTRLTVL.

The CDR3 DNA sequence: TGTGCCTGGGGGACAGAGAATAGCAATCAGCCCCAGCATTTT. Encoded protein: CAWGTENSNQPQHF. V and J are TRBV30 and TRBJ1-5, with TRBD1 matching 7 bases. The trim removed 5 bases at V and 0 bases at J, leaving 4 bases unmatched. CDR3 length equals 14 residues. The V gene's germline CDR1 is GTSNPN and CDR2 SVGIG (reference sequence).